The entry below gives a single TCR beta chain sequence along with its context. Its antigen is unidentified. A much larger clonotype is one base distant, so this may be a read error. It was unsorted whole blood that yielded blood RNA, and germline DNA was also extracted. The researchers drew about 4 milliliters of peripheral blood before surgery. TCR beta cDNA came from approximately 0.55 ug total RNA, primed with a constant-region primer. The TCR beta library was amplified through three nested multiplex PCR rounds in a modified ARM-PCR procedure. PCR rounds one and two used TRBV1-TRBV30 forward primers with a C-beta reverse primer for around 9 cycles each. TCRdb analysed the multiplex PCR reads with MiXCR anew, one entry per CDR3 protein. The table has some 320,000 distinct CDR3 sequences, approximately 60% seen once. The germline V and J ends were trimmed by 1 base and 0 bases, with 11 bases remaining between them. Germline-derived CDR1 and CDR2 are SGHVS and FQNEAQ. The CDR3 contains 16 residues.

This entry belongs to a study of tumor-infiltrating lymphocytes in primary liver carcinoma. The study, taken as a whole, reports: Bulk unsorted sampling precluded comparing CD4+ and CD8+ repertoires.

What was sequenced was peripheral blood. V and J are TRBV7-8 and TRBJ2-3; D uncertain. This clonotype was sampled from a man aged 35 to 55 with primary liver carcinoma and hepatitis B virus infection. CDR3 loop: CASSLVRYGSTDTQYF. CDR3 DNA sequence: TGTGCCAGCAGCTTAGTAAGGTACGGCAGCACAGATACGCAGTATTTT. Using reference TRBV7-8 and TRBJ2-3 for the parts outside the CDR3, the full variable domain is GAGVSQSPRYKVAKRGQDVALRCDPISGHVSLFWYQQALGQGPEFLTYFQNEAQLDKSGLPSDRFFAERPEGSVSTLKIQRTQQEDSAVYLCASSLVRYGSTDTQYFGPGTRLTVL.